This TCR beta chain was retrieved from a study of blood T cell repertoires in COVID-19. Study-wide context: The samples span acute and convalescent COVID-19 from the United States, Italy and Spain. Nucleic acid was either cDNA or gDNA, and it came from T cells, B-cell-depleted T cells, or PBMCs.

Methods used by the authors: Amplification from reference gene primers served as the basis for estimated nucleated cell counts. TCRdb keeps only in-frame clones here, not all; method: immunoSEQ multiplex PCR. V and J calls and clone size are copied from that table; D and trimming were computed from the DNA. Altogether 150,000 to 200,000 clones are present, roughly 80% being singletons, with the ten largest covering 6.5% to 8.5%. Trimming removed 8 bases from V and 2 bases from J, with 16 bases in between. The CDR3 is 15 amino acids. The germline gives CDR1 SEHNR, CDR2 FQNEAQ (reference sequence). Seattle enrolled patients during active infection and tracked them longitudinally.

The specimen sequenced was peripheral blood. The sequence was obtained from a woman in her sixties or seventies with COVID-19, enrolled during active disease. The gene calls are TRBV7-9 and TRBJ1-3; D is ambiguous. This CDR3 is CASGSGSAPGNTIYF. As DNA, the CDR3 is TGTGCCAGCGGAAGTGGGAGTGCCCCTGGAAACACCATATATTTT.